The T cell receptor (beta chain) under discussion was sequenced for a study of shared clonotypes between healthy human individuals. Study details: Donors were a couple of women and a few men aged 18 to 49.

Germline CDR1 MNHNS, CDR2 SASEGT. V gave up 3 bases and J gave up 2 bases, with 13 bases separating them. This CDR3 has 15 residues. Libraries were prepared by immunoSEQ multiplex PCR; TCRdb keeps only in-frame clonotypes and omits some of them. The table shows about 2.3 million clones, with just over 90% occurring only once. This sequence was found in a man aged 18 to 30 in good health. Some clones in this sample may be carry-over from other donors' samples. The chain is built from TRBV6-1 and TRBJ2-5; D possibly corresponds to TRBD1 (6 bases). Sequenced: naive CD4+ T cells from PBMCs. Subset here: CD45RA+ positively selected. CDR3 in amino acids: CASSEIGTIQETQYF. The CDR3 DNA reads as TGTGCCAGCAGTGAGATCGGGACAATTCAAGAGACCCAGTACTTC.